The rows below give T cell receptor beta chains drawn from one sample of a study of response to subunit inactivated influenza vaccine. TCRdb reprocessed the RT-PCR reads with MiXCR, giving one entry per CDR3 protein. Of 500,000 to 600,000 distinct CDR3 sequences in the sample, 10% to 15% were seen once. The sequenced sample was PBMCs from blood, obtained on the day of vaccination. All receptors derive from a man in his fifties who received an inactivated influenza vaccine. CDR3s leave out the opening cysteine and the closing phenylalanine or tryptophan.

V gene | CDR3 length | CDR3 protein
TRBV4-2 | 14 | ASSLAETSGANEQY
TRBV2 | 11 | ASSPDLNTEAF
TRBV18 | 14 | ASSPPSGRIHNEQF
TRBV20-1 | 11 | SARKAGVYEQY
TRBV28 | 12 | ASSPLGRPHEQY
TRBV12-3/TRBV12-4 | 14 | ASRRITGGSNYGYT
TRBV11-1 | 17 | ASLLADRGLGSSNQPQH
TRBV11-2 | 17 | ASSSRRIPGLAVQETQY
TRBV5-8 | 12 | ASSRRAGSYEQY
TRBV28 | 15 | ASSLWGRGGLTGELF
TRBV16 | 12 | ASSVSGGNWEQF
TRBV7-9 | 15 | ASSSKDGRPGSPEAF
TRBV7-2 | 11 | ASSFGQGDGYT
TRBV11-2 | 13 | ASSPTGLKTGEQF
TRBV29-1 | 14 | SVELAGKANTGELF
TRBV7-2 | 10 | ASSLEVGPGV
TRBV29-1 | 11 | SVGQGRRNIQY
TRBV18 | 16 | ASSRQAQLQLSYNEQF
TRBV19 | 11 | ASRLAATDTQY
TRBV6-1 | 13 | ASSVDRVNNQPQH
TRBV7-9 | 10 | ASIGQGYEQY
TRBV7-9 | 8 | ASSREAGF